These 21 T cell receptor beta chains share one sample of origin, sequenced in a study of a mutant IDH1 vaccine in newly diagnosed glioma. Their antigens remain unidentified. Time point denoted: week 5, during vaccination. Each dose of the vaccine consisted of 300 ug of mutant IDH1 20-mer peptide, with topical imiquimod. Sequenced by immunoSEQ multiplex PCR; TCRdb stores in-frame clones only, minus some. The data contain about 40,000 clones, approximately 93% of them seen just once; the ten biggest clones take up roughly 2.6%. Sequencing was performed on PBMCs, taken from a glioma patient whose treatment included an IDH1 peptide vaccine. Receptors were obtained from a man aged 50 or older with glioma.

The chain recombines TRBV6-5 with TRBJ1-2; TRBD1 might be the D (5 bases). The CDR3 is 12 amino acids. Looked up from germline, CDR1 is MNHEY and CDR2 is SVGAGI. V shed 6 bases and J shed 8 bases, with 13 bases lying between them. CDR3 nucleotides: TGTGCCAGCAGGGGGCTTTCGGACGGCTACACCTTC. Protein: CASRGLSDGYTF.

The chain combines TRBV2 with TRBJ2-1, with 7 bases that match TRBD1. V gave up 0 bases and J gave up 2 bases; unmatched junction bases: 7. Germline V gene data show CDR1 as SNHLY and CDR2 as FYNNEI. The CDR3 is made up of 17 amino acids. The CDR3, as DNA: TGTGCCAGCAGTGAAGCGCCCCCAGGGGGTGCCTACAATGAGCAGTTCTTC. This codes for CASSEAPPGGAYNEQFF.

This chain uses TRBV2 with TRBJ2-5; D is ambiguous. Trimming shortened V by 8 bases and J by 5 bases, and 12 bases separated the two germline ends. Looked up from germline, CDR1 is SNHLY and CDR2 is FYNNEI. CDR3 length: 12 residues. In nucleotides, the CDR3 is TGTGCCAGCGACAAGGTTTTGGAGACCCAGTACTTC. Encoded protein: CASDKVLETQYF.

The CDR3 spells CASSLGGIVAKNIQYF. CDR3 nucleotide sequence: TGTGCCAGCAGCTTAGGTGGGATTGTAGCCAAAAACATTCAGTACTTC. This chain uses TRBV7-2 with TRBJ2-4, with D hard to call. This CDR3 comprises 16 residues. The germline V gene has CDR1 SGHTA and CDR2 FQGNSA. The V end was cut by 1 base, the J end by 0 bases, with 10 bases between.

In DNA form, the CDR3 reads TGTGCCAGCAGCGAAACTAGCGGAAGCACAGATACGCAGTATTTT. Its translation: CASSETSGSTDTQYF. J is TRBJ2-3 and V is TRBV7-6; 8 bases line up with TRBD2. Germline CDR1 is SGHVS and CDR2 is FNYEAQ. The V and J ends lost 5 bases and 0 bases, in that order; junction bases with no gene match: 4. CDR3 length equals 15 residues.

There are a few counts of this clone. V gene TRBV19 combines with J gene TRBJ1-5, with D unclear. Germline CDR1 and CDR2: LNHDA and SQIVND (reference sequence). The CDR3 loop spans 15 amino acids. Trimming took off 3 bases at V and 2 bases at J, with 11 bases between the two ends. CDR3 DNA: TGTGCCAGTAGTATGAGTGCAGCAGGCAATCAGCCCCAGCATTTT. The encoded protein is CASSMSAAGNQPQHF. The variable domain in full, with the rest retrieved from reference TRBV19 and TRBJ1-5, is DGGITQSPKYLFRKEGQNVTLSCEQNLNHDAMYWYRQDPGQGLRLIYYSQIVNDFQKGDIAEGYSVSREKKESFPLTVTSAQKNPTAFYLCASSMSAAGNQPQHFGDGTRLSIL.

DNA for the CDR3: TGTGCCTGGAGTGAGGTTGGCTACACCTTC. It specifies CAWSEVGYTF. This chain joins TRBV30 and TRBJ1-2; no definite D call. The V end lost 1 base, the J end lost 7 bases, and 4 bases lay between the germline ends. This CDR3 is 10 amino acids long. Germline V CDR1 and CDR2: GTSNPN, SVGIG (reference sequence).

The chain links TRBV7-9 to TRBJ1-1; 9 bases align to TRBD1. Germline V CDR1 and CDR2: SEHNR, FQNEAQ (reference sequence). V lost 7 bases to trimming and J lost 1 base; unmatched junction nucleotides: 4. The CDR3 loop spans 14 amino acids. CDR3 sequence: CASTWTGANTEAFF. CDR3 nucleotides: TGTGCCAGCACCTGGACAGGGGCGAACACTGAAGCTTTCTTT.

CDR3 sequence: CASSQEGYNEQFF. The CDR3 bases are TGTGCCAGCAGCCAAGAAGGGTACAATGAGCAGTTCTTC. The chain employs TRBV4-2 and TRBJ2-1; D is uncertain. This CDR3 is 13 amino acids long. The V gene lost 0 bases and the J gene lost 4 bases, with 4 bases spanning the gap. CDR1 is LGHNA and CDR2 is YNFKEQ in the germline V gene.

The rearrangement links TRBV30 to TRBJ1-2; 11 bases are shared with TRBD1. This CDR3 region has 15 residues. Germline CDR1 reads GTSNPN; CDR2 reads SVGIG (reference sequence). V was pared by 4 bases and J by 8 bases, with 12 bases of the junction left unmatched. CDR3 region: CAWTNRDRGFKGYTF. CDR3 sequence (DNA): TGTGCCTGGACCAATCGGGACAGGGGGTTTAAGGGCTACACCTTC.

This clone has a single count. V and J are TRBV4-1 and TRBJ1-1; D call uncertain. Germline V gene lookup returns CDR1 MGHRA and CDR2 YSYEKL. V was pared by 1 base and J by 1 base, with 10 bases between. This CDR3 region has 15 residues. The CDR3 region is CASSQGKFGNTEAFF. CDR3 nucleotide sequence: TGCGCCAGCAGCCAAGGTAAATTCGGGAACACTGAAGCTTTCTTT.

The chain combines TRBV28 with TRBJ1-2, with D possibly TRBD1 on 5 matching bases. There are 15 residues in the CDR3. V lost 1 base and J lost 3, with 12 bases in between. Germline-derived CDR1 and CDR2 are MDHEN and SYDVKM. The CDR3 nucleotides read TGTGCCAGCAGTTTATCAGGGAGGAGACACTATGGCTACACCTTC. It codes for CASSLSGRRHYGYTF.

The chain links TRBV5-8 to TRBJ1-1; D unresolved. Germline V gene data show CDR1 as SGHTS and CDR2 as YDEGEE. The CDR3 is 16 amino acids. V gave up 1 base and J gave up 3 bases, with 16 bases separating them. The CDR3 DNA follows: TGTGCCAGCAGCTTGAGCGAGCCCGTTTGGTACACTGAAGCTTTCTTT. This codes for CASSLSEPVWYTEAFF.

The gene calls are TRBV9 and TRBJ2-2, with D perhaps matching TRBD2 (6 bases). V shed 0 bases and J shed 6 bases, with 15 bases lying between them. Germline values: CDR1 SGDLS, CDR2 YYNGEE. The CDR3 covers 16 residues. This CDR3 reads CASSVVVGREAGELFF. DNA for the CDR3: TGTGCCAGCAGCGTAGTGGTTGGCAGGGAGGCCGGGGAGCTGTTTTTT.

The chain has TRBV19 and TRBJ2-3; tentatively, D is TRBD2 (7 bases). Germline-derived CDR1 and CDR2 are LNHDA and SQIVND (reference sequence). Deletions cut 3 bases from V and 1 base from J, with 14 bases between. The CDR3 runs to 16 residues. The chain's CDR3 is CASSMTRGQGTDTQYF. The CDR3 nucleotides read TGTGCCAGTAGTATGACGCGGGGGCAGGGCACAGATACGCAGTATTTT.

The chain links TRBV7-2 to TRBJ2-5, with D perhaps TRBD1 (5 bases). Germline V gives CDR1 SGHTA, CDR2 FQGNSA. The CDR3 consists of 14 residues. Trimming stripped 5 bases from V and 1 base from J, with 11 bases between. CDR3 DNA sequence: TGTGCCAGCAGCGGAAGGGGCCGCCAAGAGACCCAGTACTTC. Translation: CASSGRGRQETQYF.

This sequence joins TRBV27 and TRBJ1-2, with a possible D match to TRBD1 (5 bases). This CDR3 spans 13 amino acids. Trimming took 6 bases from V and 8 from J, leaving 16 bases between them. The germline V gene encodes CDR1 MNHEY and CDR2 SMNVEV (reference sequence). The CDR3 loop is CASSWGSQGGYTF. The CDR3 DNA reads TGTGCCAGCAGCTGGGGCAGTCAGGGAGGCTACACCTTC.

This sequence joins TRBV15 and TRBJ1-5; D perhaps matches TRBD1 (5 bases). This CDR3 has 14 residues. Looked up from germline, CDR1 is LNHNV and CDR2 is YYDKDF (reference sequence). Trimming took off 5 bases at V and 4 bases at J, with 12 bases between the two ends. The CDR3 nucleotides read TGTGCCACCAGCGCCTGGGGGGGGAATCAGCCCCAGCATTTT. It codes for CATSAWGGNQPQHF.

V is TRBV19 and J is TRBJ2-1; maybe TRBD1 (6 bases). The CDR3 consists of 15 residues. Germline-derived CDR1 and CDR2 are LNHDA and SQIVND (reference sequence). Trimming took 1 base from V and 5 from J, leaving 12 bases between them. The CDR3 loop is CASSIAGTPNNEQFF. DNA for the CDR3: TGTGCCAGTAGTATAGCCGGGACACCTAACAATGAGCAGTTCTTC.

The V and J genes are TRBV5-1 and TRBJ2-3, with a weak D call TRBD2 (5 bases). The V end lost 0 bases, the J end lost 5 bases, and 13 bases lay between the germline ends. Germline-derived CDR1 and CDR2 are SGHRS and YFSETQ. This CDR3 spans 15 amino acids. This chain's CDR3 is CASSLVGSGGDTQYF. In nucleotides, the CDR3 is TGCGCCAGCAGCTTGGTCGGAAGCGGAGGAGATACGCAGTATTTT.

The CDR3 loop reads CASKQRGSSYEQYF. The CDR3 DNA sequence: TGTGCCAGCAAACAAAGGGGGAGCTCCTACGAGCAGTACTTC. The V gene is TRBV2, the J gene TRBJ2-7, with a tentative D call TRBD1 (6 bases). V was shortened by 7 bases and J by 0 bases, with 13 bases between the two germline ends. Germline loops: CDR1 SNHLY, CDR2 FYNNEI. The CDR3 has 14 residues.